Presented here are 22 T cell receptor beta chains from one specimen sequenced in a study of blood T cell repertoires in COVID-19. Sequencing was performed with immunoSEQ multiplex PCR; in TCRdb, only in-frame clones are kept and a portion is missing. The sample contains approximately 220,000 clones, roughly four fifths of which appear only once. Sequencing was done on a sample of peripheral blood. These receptors all stem from a woman aged 55 to 70 with acute or convalescent COVID-19.

The V call is TRBV2, the J call TRBJ1-5; 9 nucleotides match TRBD1. V shed 4 bases and J 5 bases; nucleotides not matched to a gene: 3. The CDR3 consists of 14 residues. Per germline, CDR1 SNHLY and CDR2 FYNNEI. Here the CDR3 reads CASSAQGAYQPQHF. The CDR3 bases are TGTGCCAGCAGTGCACAGGGGGCGTATCAGCCCCAGCATTTT.

The rearrangement uses TRBV5-4 and TRBJ1-1; 9 nucleotides align to TRBD1. Germline loops: CDR1 SGHNT, CDR2 YYREEE (reference sequence). The CDR3 sequence is 16 residues long. The ends lost 0 bases at V and 1 base at J; junction bases unmatched: 4. The CDR3 sequence is CASSLARGQGNTEAFF. The CDR3, as DNA: TGTGCCAGCAGCTTGGCCCGGGGACAGGGGAACACTGAAGCTTTCTTT.

This clone appeared a few times. J is TRBJ2-7 and V is TRBV4-2, with TRBD1 matching over 7 bases. CDR1 LGHNA and CDR2 YNFKEQ come from the germline V gene. V shed 1 base, J shed 4 bases, and the junction held 4 bases outside the gene matches. This CDR3 comprises 14 residues. The CDR3 here is CASSQAGQPYEQYF. The CDR3 coding sequence is TGTGCCAGCAGCCAAGCGGGACAGCCATACGAGCAGTACTTC.

V gene TRBV28 combines with J gene TRBJ1-2, with D possibly matching TRBD1 (6 bases). CDR1 is MDHEN and CDR2 is SYDVKM in the germline V gene. The length of the CDR3 is 11 residues. V shed 8 bases and J shed 7 bases, with 11 bases lying between them. The CDR3 here is CASLGTLGYTF. CDR3 in DNA: TGTGCCAGCCTCGGGACACTTGGCTACACCTTC.

The chain carries TRBV5-5 and TRBJ1-5; D not certain. The CDR3 contains 12 residues. Germline lookup yields CDR1 SGHKS and CDR2 YYEKEE (reference sequence). The germline V and J ends were trimmed by 0 bases and 6 bases, with 4 bases remaining between them. CDR3 nucleotides: TGTGCCAGCAGCTTGGCCTCTCAGCCCCAGCATTTT. Translation gives CASSLASQPQHF.

The V gene is TRBV9, the J gene TRBJ2-1, with 12 bases that match TRBD2. CDR1 is SGDLS, CDR2 YYNGEE, per germline. After removal of 4 bases from V and 4 bases from J, the junction contained 12 bases not matched to a gene. This CDR3 has 18 residues. Here the CDR3 DNA reads TGTGCCAGCAGCCCGAGACTTGGACTAGCGGGGACATACAATGAGCAGTTCTTC. Its protein is CASSPRLGLAGTYNEQFF.

V gene TRBV6-1 combines with J gene TRBJ1-5; D not certain. Trimming cost V 1 base and J 2 bases, with 9 bases left between them. The CDR3 covers 15 residues. Germline assignment: CDR1 MNHNS and CDR2 SASEGT. In DNA form, the CDR3 reads TGTGCCAGCAGTGAAGTCGGGGTTGGCAATCAGCCCCAGCATTTT. Protein product: CASSEVGVGNQPQHF.

The V call is TRBV7-2, the J call TRBJ2-7, with D maybe TRBD1 (5 bases). The CDR3 is 14 residues long. Between the trimmed V and J ends, which lost 2 bases and 1 base, there was a span of 9 bases. Looked up from germline, CDR1 is SGHTA and CDR2 is FQGNSA. Written as DNA, the CDR3 is TGTGCCAGCAGCTTATTAGGGGAATCCTACGAGCAGTACTTC. It codes for CASSLLGESYEQYF.

The chain is built from TRBV9 and TRBJ2-1; possibly TRBD2 for D (6 bases). Germline V CDR1 and CDR2: SGDLS, YYNGEE. The V end was cut by 4 bases, the J end by 5 bases, with 13 bases between. CDR3 length equals 14 residues. CDR3: CASSLRLEHNEQFF. DNA of the CDR3: TGTGCCAGCAGCCTCCGACTAGAGCACAATGAGCAGTTCTTC.

The chain combines TRBV12-3 or TRBV12-4 with TRBJ2-7; tentative D call: TRBD1 (5 bases). The CDR3 is 13 residues long. The ends were cut back, 2 bases at V and 1 base at J, with 6 bases in the middle. CDR3 amino acids: CASSLTGSYEQYF. CDR3 nucleotide sequence: TGTGCCAGCAGTTTAACAGGTTCCTACGAGCAGTACTTC.

A few counts support this clone. V usage is TRBV11-3 and J usage is TRBJ2-1; D ambiguous. V lost 0 bases, J lost 9 bases, and 9 bases lay in between. Germline CDR1 is SGHNT and CDR2 is YENEEA. The length of the CDR3 is 13 residues. The CDR3 DNA reads TGTGCCAGCAGCTTAGATAGAGATAGTGAGCAGTTCTTC. Translated, it gives CASSLDRDSEQFF.

The rearrangement links TRBV30 to TRBJ1-2; D uncertain. The CDR3 totals 13 residues. The germline V and J ends were trimmed by 5 bases and 4 bases, with 14 bases remaining between them. Germline CDR1 is GTSNPN and CDR2 is SVGIG (reference sequence). The CDR3 DNA follows: TGTGCCTGGGGAATCGGTGAGGGCTATGGCTACACCTTC. Translation gives CAWGIGEGYGYTF. Using reference TRBV30 and TRBJ1-2 for the parts outside the CDR3, the full variable domain is SQTIHQWPATLVQPVGSPLSLECTVEGTSNPNLYWYRQAAGRGLQLLFYSVGIGQISSEVPQNLSASRPQDRQFILSSKKLLLSDSGFYLCAWGIGEGYGYTFGSGTRLTVV.

V gene TRBV9 combines with J gene TRBJ2-3, with D perhaps matching TRBD2 (5 bases). V lost 0 bases and J lost 0, with 11 bases in between. The germline gives CDR1 SGDLS, CDR2 YYNGEE. The CDR3 is 16 residues long. Here the CDR3 reads CASSVAPGKSTDTQYF. For the CDR3, the DNA is TGTGCCAGCAGCGTAGCTCCCGGGAAAAGCACAGATACGCAGTATTTT.

The chain employs TRBV29-1 and TRBJ2-7, with 7 bases that match TRBD2. J was trimmed by 3 bases and V by 4 bases; bases with no gene match: 6. This CDR3 contains 13 residues. The germline gives CDR1 SQVTM, CDR2 ANQGSEA. In nucleotides, the CDR3 is TGCAGCGTTGCGTTTTCTAGCGGCTACGAGCAGTACTTC. This translates into CSVAFSSGYEQYF.

The chain couples TRBV5-6 to TRBJ1-1; D may be TRBD1 (5 bases). This CDR3 has 14 amino acids. The V end lost 7 bases, the J end lost 2 bases, and 15 bases lay between the germline ends. Germline CDR1 and CDR2: SGHDT and YYEEEE. The DNA of the CDR3 is TGTGCCAGCTCCTGGCGGGGACCCAACACTGAAGCTTTCTTT. This gives the protein CASSWRGPNTEAFF.

The chain uses TRBV9 and TRBJ1-6; 7 bases fit TRBD1. Unmatched junction bases numbered 6, after V lost 1 base and J lost 8 bases. The germline CDR1 and CDR2 sequences are SGDLS and YYNGEE. The CDR3 extends over 15 amino acids. CDR3 coding DNA: TGTGCCAGCAGCGTAACCGGGACAGCAGATTCACCCCTCCACTTT. It codes for CASSVTGTADSPLHF.

The rearrangement joins TRBV7-8 to TRBJ1-1; D gene uncertain. The CDR3 covers 14 residues. The germline V and J ends were trimmed by 5 bases and 1 base, with 11 bases remaining between them. Germline V gene sequence: CDR1 SGHVS, CDR2 FQNEAQ. CDR3 protein: CASSPRVGNTEAFF. The CDR3 DNA reads TGTGCCAGCAGCCCGAGGGTGGGGAACACTGAAGCTTTCTTT.

The sample holds a few counts of this clone. This chain joins TRBV6-5 and TRBJ1-1; 9 nucleotides agree with TRBD1. The CDR3 covers 15 residues. Trimming took 0 bases from V and 5 from J; bases not matched to a gene: 4. Germline values: CDR1 MNHEY, CDR2 SVGAGI. CDR3 nucleotide sequence: TGTGCCAGCAGTTACTCCTCGACAGGGGGGACTGAAGCTTTCTTT. Translation: CASSYSSTGGTEAFF.

In this sample, this clone turned up a few times. This chain joins TRBV6-1 and TRBJ1-2; TRBD1 might be the D (6 bases). This CDR3 has 14 amino acids. Trimming took 2 bases from V and 4 from J, leaving 11 bases between them. In germline, CDR1 is MNHNS, CDR2 SASEGT. CDR3 in amino acids: CASSEQGSVYGYTF. CDR3 DNA: TGTGCCAGCAGTGAACAGGGGTCGGTCTATGGCTACACCTTC.

The chain's CDR3 is CASSAAQGNEQYF. The CDR3 DNA reads as TGTGCCAGTAGCGCCGCACAGGGAAACGAGCAGTACTTC. The chain uses TRBV19 and TRBJ2-7; perhaps TRBD1 as D (6 bases). Per the germline V gene, CDR1 is LNHDA and CDR2 is SQIVND (reference sequence). The V gene lost 6 bases and the J gene lost 5 bases, with 14 bases spanning the gap. The CDR3 contains 13 residues. Using reference TRBV19 and TRBJ2-7 for the parts outside the CDR3, the full variable domain is DGGITQSPKYLFRKEGQNVTLSCEQNLNHDAMYWYRQDPGQGLRLIYYSQIVNDFQKGDIAEGYSVSREKKESFPLTVTSAQKNPTAFYLCASSAAQGNEQYFGPGTRLTVT.

In its sample, this clone was seen a few times. This rearrangement joins TRBV14 to TRBJ1-1; D call uncertain. The CDR3 has 14 residues. The ends were cut back, 0 bases at V and 6 bases at J, with 11 bases in the middle. The germline gives CDR1 SGHDN, CDR2 FVKESK. CDR3 bases: TGTGCCAGCAGCCAAGATTTAGTCGGGGCTGAAGCTTTCTTT. It codes for CASSQDLVGAEAFF.

The chain is built from TRBV5-1 and TRBJ2-5, with TRBD2 identical over 15 bases. The CDR3 sequence is 18 residues long. V gave up 2 bases and J gave up 2 bases; unmatched junction bases: 7. CDR1 is SGHRS, CDR2 YFSETQ, per germline. CDR3 sequence reads: CASSFGLAGGLYQETQYF. CDR3 in DNA: TGCGCCAGCAGCTTTGGACTAGCGGGGGGGCTCTATCAAGAGACCCAGTACTTC.